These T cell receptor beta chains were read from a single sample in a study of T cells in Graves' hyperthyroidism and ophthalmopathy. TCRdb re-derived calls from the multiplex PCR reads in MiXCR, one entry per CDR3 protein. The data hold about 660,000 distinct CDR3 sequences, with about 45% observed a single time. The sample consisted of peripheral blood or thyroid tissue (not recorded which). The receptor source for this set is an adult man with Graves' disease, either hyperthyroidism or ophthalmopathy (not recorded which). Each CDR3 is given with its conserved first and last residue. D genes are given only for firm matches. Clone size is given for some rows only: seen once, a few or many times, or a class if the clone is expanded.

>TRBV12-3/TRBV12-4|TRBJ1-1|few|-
CASSLGWRETEAFF
TGTGCCAGCAGCTTAGGCTGGCGGGAAACTGAAGCTTTCTTT
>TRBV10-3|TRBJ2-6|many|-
CAISARASSGANVLTF
TGTGCCATCAGTGCGCGGGCAAGCTCTGGGGCCAACGTCCTGACTTTC
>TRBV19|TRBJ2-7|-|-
CASSSEGVQPQQYF
TGTGCCAGTAGTTCTGAGGGGGTTCAGCCCCAGCAGTACTTC
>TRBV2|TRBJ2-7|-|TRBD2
CASIHPRTSGDYEQYF
TGTGCCAGCATTCACCCCAGGACTAGCGGAGACTACGAGCAGTACTTC
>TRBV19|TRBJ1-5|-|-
CASSAGGWAGNQPQHF
TGTGCCAGTAGTGCCGGCGGGTGGGCGGGCAATCAGCCCCAGCATTTT
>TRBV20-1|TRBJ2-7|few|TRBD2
CSAAGTSGIYEQYF
TGCAGTGCTGCCGGGACTAGCGGGATCTACGAGCAGTACTTC
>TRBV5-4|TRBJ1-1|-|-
CASSESQGVEAFF
TGTGCCAGCAGTGAGTCACAGGGTGTTGAAGCTTTCTTT
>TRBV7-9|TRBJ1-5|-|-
CASSQFGTDSNQPQHF
TGTGCCAGCAGTCAATTTGGGACGGATAGCAATCAGCCCCAGCATTTT
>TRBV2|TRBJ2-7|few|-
CASSQDPPYEQYF
TGCGCCAGCAGCCAAGATCCCCCCTACGAGCAGTACTTC
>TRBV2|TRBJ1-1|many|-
CASPRNRVEDTEAFF
TGTGCCAGCCCCCGCAACAGGGTAGAGGACACTGAAGCTTTCTTT
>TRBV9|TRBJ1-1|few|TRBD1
CASSEPGTGGTEAFF
TGTGCCAGCAGCGAACCCGGGACAGGGGGAACTGAAGCTTTCTTT